A selection of T cell receptor beta chains follows, all from one sample in a study of blood T cell repertoires in COVID-19. TCRdb's copy holds only in-frame clones and misses some; the assay was immunoSEQ multiplex PCR. The sample contains around 97,000 clones, approximately 84% of which appear only once. The sample taken for sequencing was peripheral blood. The receptors shown here come from a human donor in a cohort sampled during active COVID-19. CDR3s include the opening cysteine and the closing phenylalanine or tryptophan. Each record gives: CDR3 length, J gene, V gene, D gene, clone size, CDR3 DNA, CDR3 protein. A D gene is named only where the DNA matches it firmly. Clone sizes are given selectively: once, few, many, or a class where the clone is expanded.

15 TRBJ2-1 TRBV6-4 TRBD2 - TGTGCCAGCAGTGACCTAGCGGGGGGGCCCGGTGAGCAGTTCTTC CASSDLAGGPGEQFF
16 TRBJ1-2 TRBV28 TRBD1 few TGTGCCAGCATTAAAGGGACAGGGGGCGCTGGCTATGGCTACACCTTC CASIKGTGGAGYGYTF
14 TRBJ1-2 TRBV5-1 TRBD1 - TGCGCCAGCAGCTTTCAGGGGGCCGACTATGGCTACACCTTC CASSFQGADYGYTF
15 TRBJ2-7 TRBV10-3 TRBD1 - TGTGCCATCAGTGATCTAGGACAGGGGTCCTACGAGCAGTACTTC CAISDLGQGSYEQYF
15 TRBJ2-2 TRBV7-3 - few TGTGCCAGCAGCGTAACACTTGCGAACACCGGGGAGCTGTTTTTT CASSVTLANTGELFF
14 TRBJ2-2 TRBV18 - - TGTGCCAGCTCACCTGGCGGGAACACCGGGGAGCTGTTTTTT CASSPGGNTGELFF
16 TRBJ2-6 TRBV27 - - TGTGCCAGCAGTCGCCTTCAGGGGGGCGGGGCCAACGTCCTGACTTTC CASSRLQGGGANVLTF
16 TRBJ2-3 TRBV9 TRBD2 - TGTGCCAGCAGCGCCCCCGCGGGACTAGGCACAGATACGCAGTATTTT CASSAPAGLGTDTQYF
15 TRBJ2-3 TRBV5-4 - - TGTGCCAGCAGCTTGGATATTGGGGCTCGCGATACGCAGTATTTT CASSLDIGARDTQYF
18 TRBJ2-1 TRBV7-7 TRBD1 - TGTGCTAGCAGCCTAAGGACAGGGGGCGCGGGGGACAAGAATGAGCAGTTCTTC CASSLRTGGAGDKNEQFF
15 TRBJ2-7 TRBV6-1 - - TGTGCCAGCAGTGAAAGCGACAGGACTTCCTACGAGCAGTACTTC CASSESDRTSYEQYF
20 TRBJ1-4 TRBV6-1 TRBD1 - TGTGCCAGCAGTGAATTAGAAGGGTCTCTAGGGGGCCTTATTAATGAAAAACTGTTTTTT CASSELEGSLGGLINEKLFF
15 TRBJ2-3 TRBV2 - - TGTGCCAGCAGTGGCGGGCGCGGACTCGCAGATACGCAGTATTTT CASSGGRGLADTQYF
14 TRBJ1-1 TRBV29-1 - - TGCAGCGTGAGATTGTTGTCTCCGGAGGCCGGAGCTTTCTTT CSVRLLSPEAGAFF
13 TRBJ2-7 TRBV6-4 - - TGTGCCAGCAGTGACAGGAGCTCCTACGAGCAGTACTTC CASSDRSSYEQYF
13 TRBJ1-2 TRBV30 - - TGTGCCTGGAGGTCCGAGAGGTCGGGGGGCTACACCTTC CAWRSERSGGYTF
13 TRBJ1-1 TRBV18 - - TGTGCCAGCTCACCACCGGGGGGAATTCAAGCTTTCTTT CASSPPGGIQAFF
17 TRBJ1-1 TRBV27 - - TGTGCCAGCAGTTTTGCGGACAGACCGACCCTGGGCACTGAAGCTTTCTTT CASSFADRPTLGTEAFF
14 TRBJ1-1 TRBV27 - once TGTGCCAGCAGTTTATCACCCACAGGGACTGAAGCTTTCTTT CASSLSPTGTEAFF
14 TRBJ1-5 TRBV7-9 TRBD1 - TGTGCCAGCAGCTTAGGGCCAGGGGGCCAGCCCCAGCATTTT CASSLGPGGQPQHF
14 TRBJ1-2 TRBV10-2 - - TGCGCCAGCAGTGAGTCGGCGGGTCACTATGGCTACACCTTC CASSESAGHYGYTF
14 TRBJ1-4 TRBV19 TRBD1 - TGTGCCAGTACCCTGACAGGGACCAATGAAAAACTGTTTTTT CASTLTGTNEKLFF
18 TRBJ1-5 TRBV11-2 - - TGTGCCAGCAGCTTAGTGAGATCTTCCGTCGGTAGCAATCAGCCCCAGCATTTT CASSLVRSSVGSNQPQHF
16 TRBJ1-6 TRBV18 - - TGTGCCAGCTCAGACACAGGGACACCGGATAATTCACCCCTCCACTTT CASSDTGTPDNSPLHF
12 TRBJ2-7 TRBV11-2 - - TGTGCCAGCAGCTTATTCAGGCACGAGCAGTACTTC CASSLFRHEQYF
13 TRBJ1-1 TRBV24-1 - - TGTGCCACCAGGGACAGATCAAACACTGAAGCTTTCTTT CATRDRSNTEAFF
13 TRBJ1-4 TRBV30 - - TGTGCCTGGAGTGACGGAGCGGGGAAAAAACTGTTTTTT CAWSDGAGKKLFF
14 TRBJ1-2 TRBV4-1 TRBD1 - TGCGCCAGCAGCCAAGTGGACAGGCCGAGGGGGTACACCTTC CASSQVDRPRGYTF
14 TRBJ2-7 TRBV5-6 - - TGTGCCAGCAGCTTGGGGCGGTACTCCTACGAGCAGTACTTC CASSLGRYSYEQYF
13 TRBJ2-7 TRBV10-1 - once TGCGCCAGCAGTGAGTCGCCCAGCTACGAGCAGTACTTC CASSESPSYEQYF
16 TRBJ1-5 TRBV19 - - TGTGCCAGTAGTATAGTCATACCCCGTGGGAGTCAGCCCCAGCATTTT CASSIVIPRGSQPQHF
13 TRBJ2-7 TRBV19 TRBD1 - TGTGCCAGCCGCGACAGGGGGCGATACGAGCAGTACTTC CASRDRGRYEQYF
13 TRBJ1-1 TRBV10-1 - - TGCGCCAGCTCAACCGGGGTTGGCACTGAAGCTTTCTTT CASSTGVGTEAFF
14 TRBJ1-5 TRBV10-2 - - TGCGCCAGCAGTGACCCCGGAGGGGCCCAGCCCCAGCATTTT CASSDPGGAQPQHF
15 TRBJ1-1 TRBV5-1 TRBD1 - TGCGCCAGCAGCTTGTTACAGGGGGCCCACACTGAAGCTTTCTTT CASSLLQGAHTEAFF
13 TRBJ2-3 TRBV3-1/TRBV3-2 - - TGTGCCAGCAGCGCCCGACTAGGCGATACGCAGTATTTT CASSARLGDTQYF
14 TRBJ2-5 TRBV30 - - TGTGCCTGGACCCCCAGTGGGGGGGCCCGGACCCAGTACTTC CAWTPSGGARTQYF
15 TRBJ1-2 TRBV21-1 - - TGTGCCAGCTCGAATCCACTTCCTACTAACTATGGCTACACCTTC CASSNPLPTNYGYTF
14 TRBJ2-1 TRBV5-1 - - TGCGCCAGCCGTACGGGGTGGTTGGTCTATGAGCAGTTCTTC CASRTGWLVYEQFF
13 TRBJ1-2 TRBV27 - - TGTGCCAGCATGGCCCGGGGGGGCCATGGCTACACCTTC CASMARGGHGYTF
13 TRBJ2-5 TRBV5-1 TRBD2 - TGCGCCAGCAGCCGCGGACTAGCGCAGACCCAGTACTTC CASSRGLAQTQYF
19 TRBJ1-4 TRBV4-1 TRBD1 - TGCGCCAGCAGCCAAGGTATGGGACAGAGGACGTCAACTAATGAAAAACTGTTTTTT CASSQGMGQRTSTNEKLFF